The 5 T cell receptor beta chains below were found in one sample sequenced in a study of T cell clonotyping in hematopoietic cell transplantation. Time point denoted: recipient sample about 28 days before transplant, after cytoreduction. The protocol was immunoSEQ multiplex PCR, while the TCRdb copy is restricted to in-frame clones and leaves out a portion. The sample has tens of thousands of clones, 85% to 90% seen once. This material consisted of peripheral blood mononuclear cells, taken before stem cell transplant. The source is a man between 60 and 75 years old with biphenotypic leukemia. Some clones in this sample may be carry-over from other donors' samples.

This sequence joins TRBV5-1 and TRBJ2-5; 10 positions match TRBD2. V shed 5 bases, J shed 3 bases, and the junction held 7 bases outside the gene matches. This CDR3 is 15 amino acids long. Germline CDR1 is SGHRS and CDR2 is YFSETQ. The CDR3 DNA reads as TGCGCCAGCAGTCTGGCTACTAGCGGGGAAGAGACCCAGTACTTC. Amino acid sequence: CASSLATSGEETQYF. The variable domain in full, with the rest retrieved from reference TRBV5-1 and TRBJ2-5, is KAGVTQTPRYLIKTRGQQVTLSCSPISGHRSVSWYQQTPGQGLQFLFEYFSETQRNKGNFPGRFSGRQFSNSRSEMNVSTLELGDSALYLCASSLATSGEETQYFGPGTRLLVL.

This clone was counted between two and nine times. The CDR3 here is CATSREAGSYGYTF. In DNA form, the CDR3 reads TGTGCCACCAGCAGAGAGGCAGGCTCCTATGGCTACACCTTC. The chain recombines TRBV15 with TRBJ1-2; D is undetermined. Trimming pared 0 bases from V and 4 bases from J, leaving 9 bases between. Germline CDR1 LNHNV, CDR2 YYDKDF (reference sequence). This CDR3 region has 14 residues.

V usage is TRBV14 and J usage is TRBJ2-3; no clear D gene. Trimming pared 1 base from V and 2 bases from J, leaving 7 bases between. This CDR3 spans 14 amino acids. CDR1 and CDR2 (germline): SGHDN, FVKESK. The CDR3: CASSQGLNTDTQYF. The CDR3 DNA reads TGTGCCAGCAGCCAAGGCCTTAACACAGATACGCAGTATTTT.

The J gene is TRBJ1-3, the V gene TRBV5-8; 9 positions match TRBD1. Losses at the gene ends were 4 bases for V and 0 bases for J; bases not matched to a gene: 5. Germline loops: CDR1 SGHTS, CDR2 YDEGEE. The CDR3 runs 16 residues. CDR3 sequence: CASSTGGHISGNTIYF. CDR3 sequence (DNA): TGTGCCAGCAGCACAGGGGGCCACATCTCTGGAAACACCATATATTTT.

This clone rates as medium-sized. The CDR3 nucleotides are TGTGCCAGCAGGGAACACGGGAGAACACGCTACAATGAGCAGTTCTTC. Protein product: CASREHGRTRYNEQFF. V is TRBV6-1 and J is TRBJ2-1; possible D gene TRBD2, 6 bases. Per the germline V gene, CDR1 is MNHNS and CDR2 is SASEGT. Trimming pared 6 bases from V and 3 bases from J, leaving 18 bases between. This CDR3 contains 16 residues.